The clone carrying this TCR beta chain ranks as medium-sized. Its cognate antigen is unknown. Since it is a stray read in a library aimed at alpha chains, this beta chain has a size that is not meaningful. This entry comes from a study of spatial heterogeneity in lung cancer. At the level of the study: Each time, sequencing found more beta-chain sequences than alpha-chain sequences.

TCRdb independently ran MiXCR on the 5' RACE reads; one entry per CDR3 protein. The sample comprises 2,000 to 2,500 distinct CDR3 sequences, approximately 35% of which are singletons, and roughly 25% rests with the top ten. The time point is: sample taken at primary tumor resection. There are 15 residues in the CDR3. Trimming removed 10 bases at V and 1 base at J, with 14 bases between. Germline V gene lookup returns CDR1 MNHNS and CDR2 SASEGT. The study's findings and limits: Of tumor T cells, an estimated coverage of around 7% was reached for alpha chains and about 14% for beta chains. Expanded intratumoral alpha and beta TCR counts tracked tumor mutation counts.

The sample here was lung tumor tissue, taken at surgery. This clonotype was obtained from a male donor with early-stage non-small cell lung cancer. The chain recombines TRBV6-1 with TRBJ1-6; weak D call: TRBD1 (5 bases). This CDR3 is CAIRAGLSYNSPLHF. As DNA, the CDR3 is TGTGCCATACGCGCAGGGTTGTCCTATAATTCACCCCTCCACTTT.